This record covers a single T cell receptor (beta chain). The antigen remains unidentified. TCR beta VDJ and CDR3 profiles were obtained from a genomic DNA template. Each CDR3 protein gets one entry after TCRdb re-called the reads with MiXCR. Counted here are hundreds of thousands of distinct CDR3 sequences, 82% occurring once; the ten biggest clones make up over 35%. This entry comes from a study of CD8+CD57+ T cells in acquired aplastic anemia. The study's findings and limits: Both patients and controls carried the same twenty-nine CD8+ CDR3 sequences.

In germline, CDR1 is SEHNR, CDR2 FQNEAQ (reference sequence). The V and J ends lost 1 base and 2 bases, in that order; junction bases with no gene match: 14. The CDR3 extends over 18 amino acids. The authors sequenced patients whose flow cytometry had shown CD8+CD57+ cell expansion. A severe acquired aplastic anemia diagnosis applied to all patients. This clonotype originated in a human donor with aplastic anemia. The gene calls are TRBV7-9 and TRBJ2-7; 7 bases align to TRBD1. Sequenced sample: sorted CD4+, CD8+, or CD8+CD57+ T cells (not recorded which) from PBMCs. The CDR3 DNA reads TGTGCCAGCAGCTTAGATCTGACAGGGACCACTGAAGCCTACGAGCAGTACGTC. Translating it yields CASSLDLTGTTEAYEQYV.